The present TCR beta chain was sequenced within a study of shared clonotypes between healthy human individuals. Study summary: Each donor contributed plates that comprised three CD4 naive, three CD4 memory, two CD8 naive and one CD8 memory.

Between the trimmed V and J ends, which lost 1 base and 4 bases, there was a span of 25 bases. The CDR3 is 20 residues long. Germline V CDR1 and CDR2: MGHRA, YSYEKL. Regarding the study as a whole: The study's rarefaction showed incomplete sorted-subset sequencing despite large depth.

Genomic DNA per cell subset filled all wells of several immunoSEQ plates. Repertoires were generated with immunoSEQ multiplex PCR, while TCRdb's copy carries only in-frame clones and drops some. The data hold about 330,000 clones, with around 67% observed a single time. This clone was observed a few times. Antigen: not known. This chain connects TRBV4-1 to TRBJ2-2, with D perhaps TRBD2 (5 bases). The specimen sequenced was memory CD4+ T cells sorted from blood. Indicated subset: CD45RA-negative fraction. The sequence was collected from a man between 25 and 39 years old in good health. CDR3 DNA sequence: TGCGCCAGCAGCCAAGTTGCCACGCTAGGGAGAACCTCCCCCACCGGGGAGCTGTTTTTT. The encoded protein is CASSQVATLGRTSPTGELFF.